This TCR beta chain comes out of a study of T cell clonotyping in hematopoietic cell transplantation. General study results and limits: Few recipient clonotypes overlapped donors; over 95% were de novo at given depth. Without cell sorting, CD4 versus CD8 contributions remain unresolved. Pathologically expanded recipient clonotypes increased progressively from day 30 to day 180 as diversity fell.

Here immunoSEQ multiplex PCR was the method, and the copy in TCRdb shows in-frame clones only, minus some. This sample has 15,000 to 20,000 clones, with over 65% found just once. Recipient blood drawn about 28 days pretransplant and days 30, 100, 180 after. The ends were cut back, 4 bases at V and 5 bases at J, with 12 bases in the middle. CDR1 is SGHKS, CDR2 YYEKEE, per germline (reference sequence). The CDR3 consists of 14 residues. This clone has more than one count but fewer than ten. The antigen remains unidentified. The sequence came from a male patient between 60 and 69 years old who had an allogeneic stem cell transplant from a related donor, so the T cells may come from the graft donor. Some clones in this sample may be carry-over from other donors' samples. This sequence joins TRBV5-5 and TRBJ1-4; perhaps TRBD1 as D (5 bases). Sequenced material: PBMCs, taken 100 days after allogeneic stem cell transplant. CDR3 residues: CASSPLRGNEKLFF. Here the CDR3 DNA reads TGTGCCAGCAGCCCTCTGAGGGGAAATGAAAAACTGTTTTTT. Combining the CDR3 with reference TRBV5-5 and TRBJ1-4 gives the whole variable domain DAGVTQSPTHLIKTRGQQVTLRCSPISGHKSVSWYQQVLGQGPQFIFQYYEKEERGRGNFPDRFSARQFPNYSSELNVNALLLGDSALYLCASSPLRGNEKLFFGSGTQLSVL.